The T cell receptor beta chain described here comes from a study of blood T cell repertoires in COVID-19. Study details: Acute and convalescent COVID-19 samples came from the United States, Italy and Spain. T cells, B-cell-depleted T cells, or PBMCs supplied cDNA or gDNA.

As processed by the authors: Reference gene primer amplification gave estimated nucleated cell counts. Assay used: immunoSEQ multiplex PCR; TCRdb lists only in-frame clones, some missing. From that table come the V and J calls and clone size; the DNA was used to work out D and trimming. In the table there are roughly 300,000 clones, 80% to 95% of which are singletons. One Seattle source followed patients from active infection through their disease course. Sequencing was carried out using peripheral blood. This clonotype was obtained from a woman aged 25 to 45 with COVID-19, enrolled during active disease.

CDR3 residues: CASSYSDGQETQYF. Here the CDR3 DNA reads TGTGCCAGCAGTTACTCAGACGGGCAAGAGACCCAGTACTTC. J is TRBJ2-5 and V is TRBV6-5; D gene ambiguous. The CDR3 has 14 amino acids. V lost 0 bases, J lost 2 bases, and 7 bases lay in between. CDR1 is MNHEY, CDR2 SVGAGI, per germline.